This TCR beta chain was observed in a study of T-cell reconstitution after alpha-beta-depleted transplantation in children. The CDR3 consists of 15 residues. Per germline, CDR1 LGHNA and CDR2 YSLEER. V was pared by 0 bases and J by 6 bases, with 2 bases of the junction left unmatched. This clonotype was found many times. During its preparation, the TCRbeta library received unique molecular identifiers. From the PCR reads, TCRdb called clonotypes with MiXCR, one entry per CDR3 protein. The sample carries roughly 120,000 distinct CDR3 sequences, about 9.3% recorded once. The origin of this receptor is a human donor who donated a stem cell graft to a child with acute lymphoblastic leukemia. The material sequenced was PBMCs from the stem cell graft donor, taken from the stem cell graft. The rearrangement uses TRBV4-3 and TRBJ1-4, with 9 bases that match TRBD1. The CDR3 loop is CASSQEQGAYEKLFF. Here the CDR3 DNA reads TGCGCCAGCAGCCAAGAACAGGGGGCTTATGAAAAACTGTTTTTT.